This TCR beta chain was sequenced for a study of Ad26.COV2.S vaccination and SARS-CoV-2 variants. For this clone: Its specificity is not known.

Profiling relied on immunoSEQ multiplex PCR, and the TCRdb table lists in-frame clones only, not all of them. The data contain approximately 400,000 clones, 92% of them seen just once; the ten biggest clones take up 3% to 5%. Study findings and constraints: The placebo group had lower spike-specific TCR breadth than the vaccine recipients did.

The CDR3 contains 14 residues. V lost 5 bases to trimming and J lost 0 bases, with 11 bases between them. Germline V gene lookup returns CDR1 SGHDT and CDR2 YYEEEE. This sample comprised peripheral blood, obtained after recovery from COVID-19. This sequence originates from a human donor who had recovered from COVID-19. This sequence joins TRBV5-6 and TRBJ1-1; D is unclear. The CDR3 spells CASRLWEMNTEAFF. CDR3 DNA: TGTGCCAGCAGGTTATGGGAAATGAACACTGAAGCTTTCTTT.